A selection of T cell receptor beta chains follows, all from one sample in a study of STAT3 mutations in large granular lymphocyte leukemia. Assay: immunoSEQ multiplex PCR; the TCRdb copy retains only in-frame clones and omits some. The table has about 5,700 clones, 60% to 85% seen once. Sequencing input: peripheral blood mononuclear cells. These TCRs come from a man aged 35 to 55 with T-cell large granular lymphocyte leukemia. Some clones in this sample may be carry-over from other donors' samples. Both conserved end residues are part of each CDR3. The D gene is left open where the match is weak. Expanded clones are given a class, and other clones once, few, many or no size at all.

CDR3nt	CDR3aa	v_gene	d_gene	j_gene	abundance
TGCAGCGTCAAATTGGGACAGGGGAACACTGAAGCTTTCTTT	CSVKLGQGNTEAFF	TRBV29-1	TRBD1	TRBJ1-1	-
TGTGCCAGCAGCTTAGCAGGGGTCTATGGCTACACCTTC	CASSLAGVYGYTF	TRBV11-2	-	TRBJ1-2	-
TGTGCCAGCAGCTGGCCCGGGACAGAGAACACCGGGGAGCTGTTTTTT	CASSWPGTENTGELFF	TRBV5-4	TRBD1	TRBJ2-2	-
TGTGCCACCCAAGACAGGATCGGCTACGAGCAGTACTTC	CATQDRIGYEQYF	TRBV19	-	TRBJ2-7	-
TGTGCCAGCAGCTTAGCGGGAGGGTGGGAGACCCAGTACTTC	CASSLAGGWETQYF	TRBV7-2	TRBD2	TRBJ2-5	-
TGTGCCAGCAGCTTAGCGATTGAGCAGTACTTC	CASSLAIEQYF	TRBV7-2	-	TRBJ2-7	-
TGTGCCAGCAGCGGGAGCGGGAGGCAGGACAATGAGCAGTTCTTC	CASSGSGRQDNEQFF	TRBV9	TRBD2	TRBJ2-1	-
TGTGCCAGCAGCGATACGGGACTAGCGGGCTACAATGAGCAGTTCTTC	CASSDTGLAGYNEQFF	TRBV7-6	TRBD2	TRBJ2-1	few
TGCAGCGCAGAGGACAGTTCAGATACGCAGTATTTT	CSAEDSSDTQYF	TRBV29-1	-	TRBJ2-3	few
TGTGCCAGCAGTGTCACAGGTCCCATATATTTT	CASSVTGPIYF	TRBV6-1	-	TRBJ1-3	few
TGTGCCAGTAGTTTGGCACAGAACTCCTACGAGCAGTACTTC	CASSLAQNSYEQYF	TRBV19	-	TRBJ2-7	-
TGTGCCAGCAGCTTGTGGGACAGGGCCCATGGCTACACCTTC	CASSLWDRAHGYTF	TRBV7-2	TRBD1	TRBJ1-2	-
TGTGCCAGCAACCAGGGTAATAAGGACGAGCAGTACTTC	CASNQGNKDEQYF	TRBV5-5	-	TRBJ2-7	-
TGTGCCAGCAGCCGAGGGGCGCCCCACGAGCAGTACTTC	CASSRGAPHEQYF	TRBV11-2	-	TRBJ2-7	-
TGCGCCAGCAGCATAGGGAGCTCTGGGGCCAACGTCCTGACTTTC	CASSIGSSGANVLTF	TRBV5-1	-	TRBJ2-6	-
TGTGCCAGCTCTCTAGCGGTTCCCTACGAGCAGTACTTC	CASSLAVPYEQYF	TRBV7-2	TRBD2	TRBJ2-7	-
TGCGCCAGCAACCAGGGATGGGGCAATCAGCCCCAGCATTTT	CASNQGWGNQPQHF	TRBV10-2	-	TRBJ1-5	few
TGTGCCAGCAGCTTAGTGTCGGGACCCAATTACGAGCAGTACTTC	CASSLVSGPNYEQYF	TRBV7-9	-	TRBJ2-7	-
TGTGCCAGCAGTTACGGGAGGGCCCGGCCCCAGCATTTT	CASSYGRARPQHF	TRBV6-5	-	TRBJ1-5	-
TGTGCCAGCAGAACAGGGTTGGGTGAAGCTTTCTTT	CASRTGLGEAFF	TRBV28	-	TRBJ1-1	medium-sized
TGCAGCGTTGAGCAGGGGCCCAAATATGGCTACACCTTC	CSVEQGPKYGYTF	TRBV29-1	-	TRBJ1-2	-
TGTGCCAGCAGCCCCAGGGTCGGACAGGGCCAGCCCCAGCATTTT	CASSPRVGQGQPQHF	TRBV7-2	TRBD1	TRBJ1-5	-
TGTGCCAGCAGCTTAATCGGGACAGGGGGCAGGGAGACCCAGTACTTC	CASSLIGTGGRETQYF	TRBV7-3	TRBD1	TRBJ2-5	once
TGTGCCAGCAGTCTTAGCGGGCCGGGGACCGGGGAGCTGTTTTTT	CASSLSGPGTGELFF	TRBV6-1	TRBD2	TRBJ2-2	-
TGTGCCAGCAGCATCAAGAGCTCCTACAATGAGCAGTTCTTC	CASSIKSSYNEQFF	TRBV7-3	-	TRBJ2-1	few
TGTGCCAGCAGCTCAGGTTTCTCCTACGAGCAGTACTTC	CASSSGFSYEQYF	TRBV5-6	-	TRBJ2-7	few
TGTGCCAGCAGGAGGGGGAGGGCCTTGGATGAGCAGTTCTTC	CASRRGRALDEQFF	TRBV6-5	-	TRBJ2-1	-
TGCGCCAGCCTACTAGCGGACCCTCGGGGCACCGGGGAGCTGTTTTTT	CASLLADPRGTGELFF	TRBV5-1	TRBD2	TRBJ2-2	-
TGTGCCAGTAGATCGGACGCTCAAGTCGGGGAGCAGTTCTTC	CASRSDAQVGEQFF	TRBV19	-	TRBJ2-1	-
TGTGCCAGCAGCCTCGGACTAGCGGGAGACATAATAGGGTTCTTC	CASSLGLAGDIIGFF	TRBV7-9	TRBD2	TRBJ2-1	-
TGTGCCAGCAGTTTAGGGGGGGGTGAAAAACTGTTTTTT	CASSLGGGEKLFF	TRBV28	-	TRBJ1-4	few
TGTGCCAGCAGCTTAGCCACCGGGACCGGCTACGAGCAGTACTTC	CASSLATGTGYEQYF	TRBV11-3	-	TRBJ2-7	-
TGTGCCAGCAGCTTAGCGGGGGGTCAGGGTCGGCCAGATACGCAGTATTTT	CASSLAGGQGRPDTQYF	TRBV11-2	TRBD2	TRBJ2-3	-
TGTGCCAGCAGCCGTAGCGGGAGGGCCTACAATGAGCAGTTCTTC	CASSRSGRAYNEQFF	TRBV11-2	TRBD2	TRBJ2-1	few
TGTGCCAGCAAAAGGGGTAATACGCAGTATTTT	CASKRGNTQYF	TRBV6-6	-	TRBJ2-3	few
TGTGCCAGCAGCTCCGGGGGGGACAGGGGGTTGGAGACCCAGTACTTC	CASSSGGDRGLETQYF	TRBV5-4	TRBD1	TRBJ2-5	-
TGCAGCGTTGTAACCCCTAACGATGGCTACACCTTC	CSVVTPNDGYTF	TRBV29-1	-	TRBJ1-2	-
TGTGCCAGCAGCCGACAGTTCGCGAACACCGGGGAGCTGTTTTTT	CASSRQFANTGELFF	TRBV6-5	-	TRBJ2-2	-
TGCGCCAGCAGCTTTGTCCGAGATACGCAGTATTTT	CASSFVRDTQYF	TRBV5-1	-	TRBJ2-3	-
TGTGCCAGCAGCTTGGGACAATTAAGTGGCTACACCTTC	CASSLGQLSGYTF	TRBV5-6	-	TRBJ1-2	-
TGTGCCAGCAGCTCTGGGACGGTCTATGGCTACACCTTC	CASSSGTVYGYTF	TRBV7-2	-	TRBJ1-2	-